These 11 T cell receptor beta chains came from one sample sequenced in a study of blood T cell repertoires in COVID-19. Some clones are missing from TCRdb's copy, which holds only in-frame ones; the method was immunoSEQ multiplex PCR. This table has tens of thousands of clones, about 91% appearing once. Sequenced input: peripheral blood. These receptors were taken from a woman older than 75 with active or convalescent COVID-19.

In its sample, this clone was seen once. The CDR3: CASSGARGRNSPLHF. CDR3 bases: TGTGCCAGCAGCGGTGCCCGAGGAAGGAATTCACCCCTCCACTTT. V and J are TRBV9 and TRBJ1-6; D call uncertain. This CDR3 contains 15 residues. Trimming stripped 3 bases from V and 7 bases from J, with 14 bases between. Germline CDR1 and CDR2: SGDLS and YYNGEE.

This clone was seen more than once but under ten times. This sequence joins TRBV7-3 and TRBJ2-7, with 11 bases matching TRBD2. V shed 5 bases and J 6 bases; nucleotides not matched to a gene: 6. Germline loops: CDR1 SGHTA, CDR2 FQGTGA. This CDR3 spans 14 amino acids. The CDR3 spells CASSPVAGGVEQYF. The DNA of the CDR3 is TGTGCCAGCAGCCCGGTAGCGGGAGGGGTCGAGCAGTACTTC. The full variable domain, in which reference TRBV7-3 and TRBJ2-7 provide the parts outside the CDR3, is GAGVSQTPSNKVTEKGKYVELRCDPISGHTALYWYRQSLGQGPEFLIYFQGTGAADDSGLPNDRFFAVRPEGSVSTLKIQRTERGDSAVYLCASSPVAGGVEQYFGPGTRLTVT.

The chain carries TRBV27 and TRBJ1-5, with TRBD1 as a possible D gene (6 bases). Trimming cost V 6 bases and J 0 bases, with 21 bases left between them. The CDR3 is 18 residues long. Per the germline V gene, CDR1 is MNHEY and CDR2 is SMNVEV (reference sequence). This CDR3 is CASSCPSGQKYSNQPQHF. The CDR3 DNA reads as TGTGCCAGCAGCTGTCCCTCTGGACAGAAATATAGCAATCAGCCCCAGCATTTT.

This chain joins TRBV12-3 or TRBV12-4 and TRBJ2-5, with D possibly matching TRBD2 (7 bases). CDR3 size: 13 residues. Trimming removed 6 bases from V and 9 bases from J, with 17 bases in between. CDR3 DNA: TGTGCCAGCAGCGCGGGGGCCTCTTGGGCCCAGTACTTC. It yields the protein CASSAGASWAQYF.

This rearrangement joins TRBV28 to TRBJ1-3, with a tentative D call TRBD1 (6 bases). Trimming took off 6 bases at V and 3 bases at J, with 15 bases between the two ends. Germline V lookup: CDR1 MDHEN, CDR2 SYDVKM. The CDR3 consists of 15 residues. CDR3 sequence reads: CASSPSPGVGNTIYF. The CDR3 DNA sequence: TGTGCCAGCAGCCCCTCCCCAGGGGTTGGAAACACCATATATTTT.

This clone was counted once. The chain couples TRBV19 to TRBJ2-5; 9 positions agree with TRBD1. CDR3 size: 14 residues. The junction had 8 bases not matched to a gene; V was cut back by 10 bases and J by 2 bases. The germline V gene has CDR1 LNHDA and CDR2 SQIVND (reference sequence). CDR3 nucleotide sequence: TGTGCCACCGCACCGGGACAGGGACAAGAGACCCAGTACTTC. Its protein is CATAPGQGQETQYF.

The chain combines TRBV29-1 with TRBJ1-5; 11 bases match TRBD1. Germline CDR1 and CDR2: SQVTM and ANQGSEA. Losses at the gene ends were 6 bases for V and 6 bases for J; bases not matched to a gene: 10. The CDR3 loop spans 15 amino acids. The CDR3 is CSVAPGTGGGQPQHF. The CDR3 nucleotides read TGCAGCGTCGCACCGGGGACAGGGGGTGGTCAGCCCCAGCATTTT.

The chain recombines TRBV4-1 with TRBJ2-4; unclear D gene. CDR1 MGHRA and CDR2 YSYEKL come from the germline V gene. This CDR3 comprises 14 residues. V was cut by 0 bases and J by 8 bases, with 11 bases left in between. The CDR3 DNA is TGCGCCAGCAGCCAAGATTGGGTTGCGGACATTCAGTACTTC. This codes for CASSQDWVADIQYF.

This clone showed up just a few times. This rearrangement joins TRBV20-1 to TRBJ1-5, with 8 bases lining up with TRBD1. The CDR3 loop spans 13 amino acids. The germline V gene has CDR1 DFQATT and CDR2 SNEGSKA (reference sequence). The trim removed 3 bases at V and 4 bases at J, leaving 2 bases unmatched. CDR3 sequence (DNA): TGCAGTGCTAGTGGGACAGGTAATCAGCCCCAGCATTTT. Encoded protein: CSASGTGNQPQHF.

The chain links TRBV20-1 to TRBJ2-7, with TRBD2 matching 10 bases. CDR1 and CDR2 (germline): DFQATT, SNEGSKA (reference sequence). The junction had 5 bases not matched to a gene; V was cut back by 3 bases and J by 0 bases. This CDR3 is 15 amino acids long. DNA of the CDR3: TGCAGTGCTAGTCACGCTAGCGGGAGCTCCTACGAGCAGTACTTC. Amino acid sequence: CSASHASGSSYEQYF.

The V call is TRBV24-1, the J call TRBJ1-4, with TRBD1 identical over 7 bases. Per the germline V gene, CDR1 is KGHDR and CDR2 is SFDVKD. The CDR3 is 15 amino acids. The V gene end was trimmed by 5 bases and the J gene end by 8 bases; junction bases not matched to a gene: 10. CDR3 in DNA: TGTGCCACCAGTGTCGCGATAGGGGGCCGGGAAAAACTGTTTTTT. Encoded protein: CATSVAIGGREKLFF.